This T cell receptor (beta chain) was sequenced in a study of T cell changes during pregnancy in multiple sclerosis. Germline CDR1 reads SGHAT; CDR2 reads FQNNGV. The CDR3 length is 15 residues. The V gene end was trimmed by 5 bases and the J gene end by 2 bases; junction bases not matched to a gene: 8. Assay used: immunoSEQ multiplex PCR; TCRdb lists only in-frame clones, some missing. The sample yields 38,000 or so clones, approximately 90% seen once. The TCR sequence derives from a female donor with multiple sclerosis, enrolled in a pregnancy study. The input for sequencing was CD4+ T cells from peripheral blood mononuclear cells, taken in the third trimester of pregnancy. V usage is TRBV11-2 and J usage is TRBJ2-7; 8 positions agree with TRBD2. CDR3 region: CASSHDRGGAYEQYF. Here the CDR3 DNA reads TGTGCCAGCAGCCACGACCGGGGGGGGGCCTACGAGCAGTACTTC.